One T cell receptor beta chain is described in this entry. The data originate from a study of sequential checkpoint blockade in melanoma. Sample treatment: randomized to nivolumab then ipilimumab (arm A) or the reverse (arm B). The data were produced by immunoSEQ multiplex PCR, yet TCRdb's version contains in-frame clones alone and is incomplete. Found here are roughly 16,000 clones, approximately 70% of them singletons; the top ten hold 9.5% to 12%. Germline V gene sequence: CDR1 MNHEY, CDR2 SMNVEV (reference sequence). The J segment lost 4 bases and the V segment lost 5 bases, leaving 10 bases of the junction unmatched. This CDR3 contains 16 residues.

The input for sequencing was CD8+ T cells sorted from blood (inferred from file names), taken from a patient given nivolumab and ipilimumab in sequence. This TCR derives from a human donor with melanoma. The chain recombines TRBV27 with TRBJ1-2; 10 bases line up with TRBD1. For the CDR3, the DNA is TGTGCCAGCAGTCCCGGGACAGGGGAACGAATCTATGGCTACACCTTC. Its protein is CASSPGTGERIYGYTF.